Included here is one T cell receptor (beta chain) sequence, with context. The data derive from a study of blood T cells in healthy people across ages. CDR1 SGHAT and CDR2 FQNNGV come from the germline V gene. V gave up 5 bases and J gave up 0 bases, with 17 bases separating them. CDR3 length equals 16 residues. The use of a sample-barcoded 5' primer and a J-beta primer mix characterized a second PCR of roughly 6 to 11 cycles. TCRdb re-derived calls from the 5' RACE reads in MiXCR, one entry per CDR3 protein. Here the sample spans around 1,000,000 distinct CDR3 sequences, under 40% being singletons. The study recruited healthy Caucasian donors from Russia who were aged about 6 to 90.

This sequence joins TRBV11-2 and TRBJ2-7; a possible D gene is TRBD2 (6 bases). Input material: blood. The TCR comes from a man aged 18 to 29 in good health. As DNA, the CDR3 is TGTGCCAGCAGCATGAGGACGGGACTCAGCTCCTACGAGCAGTACTTC. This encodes CASSMRTGLSSYEQYF.